This T cell receptor (beta chain) was identified during a study of OX40 agonist ivuxolimab in advanced cancers. Whole-study context: In this cohort, patients received ivuxolimab, an agonistic anti-OX40 (CD134) antibody. It was permissible to have had prior anti-PD-1, anti-PD-L1 or anti-CTLA-4 therapy, and approximately 38% had some. Partial responses occurred in three patients (one hepatocellular carcinoma, two cutaneous melanoma). Whole-study findings and limits: Both CD4+ and CD8+ T cell populations in blood had undergone clonal expansion by week 6 at 0.1 to 3.0 mg/kg.

Germline values: CDR1 SGHTA, CDR2 FQGNSA. This CDR3 region has 15 residues. Worth noting for this clone: Its antigen remains unknown. One end of the junction fails to match germline, which may point to a read error.

Method: immunoSEQ multiplex PCR; TCRdb's copy keeps in-frame clones and lacks some. This sample has about 52,000 clones, with about 93% found just once. The source was CD4+ or CD8+ T cells sorted from blood, collected in a trial of the OX40 agonist ivuxolimab. The V and J genes are TRBV7-2 and TRBJ1-5, with D unclear. This sequence originates from an adult with an advanced solid tumor such as melanoma, head and neck, liver or kidney cancer. The CDR3 region is CASILDLAGNQPQHF. The DNA for the CDR3 is TGTGCCAGCATCTTAGACTTGGCGGGCAATCAGCCCCAGCATTTT.